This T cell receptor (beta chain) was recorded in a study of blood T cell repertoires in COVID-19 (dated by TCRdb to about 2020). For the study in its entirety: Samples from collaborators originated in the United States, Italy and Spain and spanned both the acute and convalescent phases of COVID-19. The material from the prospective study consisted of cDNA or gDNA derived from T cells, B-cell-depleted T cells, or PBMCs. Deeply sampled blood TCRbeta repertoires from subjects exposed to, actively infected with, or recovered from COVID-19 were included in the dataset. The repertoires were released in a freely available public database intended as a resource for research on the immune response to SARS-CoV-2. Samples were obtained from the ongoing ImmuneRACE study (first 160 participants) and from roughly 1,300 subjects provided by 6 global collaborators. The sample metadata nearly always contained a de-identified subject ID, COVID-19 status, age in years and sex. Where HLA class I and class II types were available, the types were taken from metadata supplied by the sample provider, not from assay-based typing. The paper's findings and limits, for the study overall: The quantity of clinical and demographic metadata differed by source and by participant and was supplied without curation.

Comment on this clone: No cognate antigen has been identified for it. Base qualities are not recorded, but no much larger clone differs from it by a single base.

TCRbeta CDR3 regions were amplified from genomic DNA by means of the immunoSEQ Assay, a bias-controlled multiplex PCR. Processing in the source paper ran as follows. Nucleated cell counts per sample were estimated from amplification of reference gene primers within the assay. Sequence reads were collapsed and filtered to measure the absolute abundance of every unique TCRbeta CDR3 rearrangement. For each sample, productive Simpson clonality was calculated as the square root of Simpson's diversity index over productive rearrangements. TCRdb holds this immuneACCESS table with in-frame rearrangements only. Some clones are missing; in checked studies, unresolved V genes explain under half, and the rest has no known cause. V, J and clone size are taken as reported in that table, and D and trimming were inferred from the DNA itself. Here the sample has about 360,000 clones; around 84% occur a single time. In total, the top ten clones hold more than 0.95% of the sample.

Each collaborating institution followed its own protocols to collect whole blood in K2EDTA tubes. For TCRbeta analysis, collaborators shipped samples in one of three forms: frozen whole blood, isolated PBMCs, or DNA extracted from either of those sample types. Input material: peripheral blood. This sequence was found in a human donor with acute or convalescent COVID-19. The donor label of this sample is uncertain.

The DNA reads TGTGCCAGTAGTAACGGGATAGCCAAAAACATTCAGTACTTC. Its translation is CASSNGIAKNIQYF. Recombination joined TRBV19 with TRBJ2-4; TRBD2 might be the D gene, on 5 matching bases. Trimming takes 4 bases from V and 0 bases from J, and the germline ends sit 7 bases apart. According to the germline V gene (reference sequence), CDR1 reads LNHDA and CDR2 reads SQIVND. From the cysteine through the phenylalanine, the CDR3 covers 14 amino acids. This entry keeps only the CDR3 DNA: 42 bases, framed from base 1.